This entry lists 17 T cell receptor beta chains sequenced from one sample in a study of cytomegalovirus exposure and HLA in healthy donors. Amplification used 60 Vbeta primers and 13 Jbeta primers. The repertoire was sequenced with immunoSEQ multiplex PCR; TCRdb's copy has only in-frame clones and lacks some. This sample carries 150,000 or so clones, approximately 86% of them seen once, and the ten largest clones take under 2.5%. The sequenced sample consisted of PBMCs. Source of these receptors: a woman younger than 30 in good health and CMV-seronegative.

The chain employs TRBV27 and TRBJ2-7; D is perhaps TRBD2 (6 bases). V lost 7 bases to trimming and J lost 2 bases, with 12 bases between them. Germline V gene data show CDR1 as MNHEY and CDR2 as SMNVEV (reference sequence). There are 13 residues in the CDR3. The CDR3 is CASNLGSTYEQYF. As DNA, the CDR3 is TGTGCCAGCAACCTCGGGAGTACCTACGAGCAGTACTTC.

V and J are TRBV2 and TRBJ2-3, with D possibly being TRBD2 (6 bases). The CDR3 extends over 14 amino acids. Deletions cut 4 bases from V and 1 base from J, with 9 bases between. The germline CDR1 and CDR2 sequences are SNHLY and FYNNEI. Written as DNA, the CDR3 is TGTGCCAGCAGTGGGGCTAGCGGCACAGATACGCAGTATTTT. This codes for CASSGASGTDTQYF.

V usage is TRBV9 and J usage is TRBJ2-7; no clear D gene. The CDR3 runs 16 residues. Germline V gene lookup returns CDR1 SGDLS and CDR2 YYNGEE. V lost 0 bases to trimming and J lost 0 bases, with 13 bases between them. The CDR3 region is CASSVESTVSSYEQYF. CDR3 nucleotide sequence: TGTGCCAGCAGCGTAGAAAGCACAGTCAGCTCCTACGAGCAGTACTTC. The full variable domain, its missing parts supplied by reference TRBV9 and TRBJ2-7, is DSGVTQTPKHLITATGQRVTLRCSPRSGDLSVYWYQQSLDQGLQFLIQYYNGEERAKGNILERFSAQQFPDLHSELNLSSLELGDSALYFCASSVESTVSSYEQYFGPGTRLTVT.

The V call is TRBV27, the J call TRBJ2-1, with TRBD1 matching 8 bases. CDR3 length: 16 amino acids. CDR1 and CDR2 (germline): MNHEY, SMNVEV (reference sequence). The V and J ends lost 4 bases and 5 bases, in that order; junction bases with no gene match: 10. The CDR3 loop reads CASSSPLGDRNNEQFF. CDR3 DNA sequence: TGTGCCAGCAGTTCCCCCTTAGGGGACAGGAACAATGAGCAGTTCTTC.

The chain is built from TRBV6-6 and TRBJ2-1, with 9 nucleotides matching TRBD2. Germline lookup yields CDR1 MNHNY and CDR2 SVGAGI (reference sequence). V lost 6 bases to trimming and J lost 9 bases; unmatched junction nucleotides: 9. This CDR3 is 14 amino acids long. The CDR3 region is CASRLAGGGGEQFF. The CDR3 nucleotides are TGTGCCAGCAGACTAGCGGGCGGGGGGGGTGAGCAGTTCTTC.

The chain recombines TRBV19 with TRBJ2-3; 7 nucleotides agree with TRBD2. Germline CDR1 reads LNHDA; CDR2 reads SQIVND (reference sequence). CDR3 size: 18 residues. V was clipped by 3 bases and J by 4 bases; unmatched bases: 16. CDR3: CASSIWVSGGSLPDTQYF. In nucleotides, the CDR3 is TGTGCCAGTAGTATTTGGGTTTCAGGCGGGAGTCTGCCAGATACGCAGTATTTT.

The chain combines TRBV30 with TRBJ1-3; D might be TRBD1 (5 bases). Germline V gene sequence: CDR1 GTSNPN, CDR2 SVGIG (reference sequence). This CDR3 comprises 15 residues. V was clipped by 4 bases and J by 3 bases, with 16 bases between them. CDR3: CAWNPGGGVGNTIYF. CDR3 sequence (DNA): TGTGCCTGGAACCCGGGGGGTGGGGTTGGAAACACCATATATTTT.

The chain is built from TRBV7-9 and TRBJ2-1, with 7 bases lining up with TRBD2. The CDR3 spans 13 residues. With V trimmed by 3 bases and J by 8 bases, 4 bases remained unmatched. CDR1 and CDR2 (germline): SEHNR, FQNEAQ (reference sequence). The CDR3 sequence is CASSLGGWDEQFF. The CDR3 DNA sequence: TGTGCCAGCAGCTTGGGGGGGTGGGATGAGCAGTTCTTC.

The CDR3 DNA reads TGTGCCAGCAGTGAAGCCCCGGGACAGGGATACTACGAGCAGTACTTC. It yields the protein CASSEAPGQGYYEQYF. The chain links TRBV6-1 to TRBJ2-7, with TRBD1 identical over 9 bases. Germline V gene sequence: CDR1 MNHNS, CDR2 SASEGT. The CDR3 totals 16 residues. V gave up 0 bases and J gave up 3 bases; unmatched junction bases: 6.

Only one count was recorded for this clone. J is TRBJ1-2 and V is TRBV7-9; 9 nucleotides align to TRBD1. Losses at the gene ends were 5 bases for V and 8 bases for J; bases not matched to a gene: 6. This CDR3 region has 13 residues. The germline V gene has CDR1 SEHNR and CDR2 FQNEAQ (reference sequence). This chain's CDR3 is CASSHRDREGYTF. CDR3 in DNA: TGTGCCAGCAGCCACCGGGACAGGGAAGGCTACACCTTC.

J is TRBJ2-1 and V is TRBV7-9; D gene ambiguous. The germline CDR1 and CDR2 sequences are SEHNR and FQNEAQ (reference sequence). V lost 5 bases to trimming and J lost 4 bases, with 9 bases between them. The CDR3 spans 13 residues. DNA of the CDR3: TGTGCCAGCAGCACAGCCAGGTACAATGAGCAGTTCTTC. This gives the protein CASSTARYNEQFF.

CDR3 sequence (DNA): TGTGCCAGCAGTCCCCCAGGGGCTGAGACCCAGTACTTC. Translation gives CASSPPGAETQYF. The V and J genes are TRBV6-1 and TRBJ2-5; TRBD1 might be the D (6 bases). Between the trimmed V and J ends, which lost 5 bases and 5 bases, there was a span of 12 bases. CDR3 length equals 13 residues. The germline gives CDR1 MNHNS, CDR2 SASEGT.

This clone has only a few counts. The V and J genes are TRBV5-1 and TRBJ2-3, with D possibly being TRBD2 (6 bases). V lost 0 bases to trimming and J lost 4 bases, with 12 bases between them. CDR1 is SGHRS and CDR2 is YFSETQ in the germline V gene. CDR3 size: 15 residues. The CDR3 bases are TGCGCCAGCAGCTTGGGGGCTAGCGTTGCAGATACGCAGTATTTT. Translated, it gives CASSLGASVADTQYF. The full variable domain, completed using reference TRBV5-1 and TRBJ2-3, is KAGVTQTPRYLIKTRGQQVTLSCSPISGHRSVSWYQQTPGQGLQFLFEYFSETQRNKGNFPGRFSGRQFSNSRSEMNVSTLELGDSALYLCASSLGASVADTQYFGPGTRLTVL.

The rearrangement joins TRBV6-1 to TRBJ1-1, with 10 positions matching TRBD1. The length of the CDR3 is 15 residues. CDR1 MNHNS and CDR2 SASEGT come from the germline V gene. Trimming took 5 bases from V and 1 from J; bases not matched to a gene: 4. The CDR3 here is CASSWTGGPNTEAFF. The CDR3, as DNA: TGTGCCAGCAGTTGGACAGGGGGACCGAACACTGAAGCTTTCTTT.

The sample holds one count of this clone. The CDR3 reads CASGLEGLEETQYF. The CDR3, as DNA: TGTGCTAGTGGTTTGGAGGGGCTTGAAGAGACCCAGTACTTC. The chain links TRBV12-5 to TRBJ2-5; D is possibly TRBD1 (5 bases). The ends were cut back, 1 base at V and 3 bases at J, with 9 bases in the middle. CDR1 and CDR2 from the germline V gene are LGHNT and FRNRAP. CDR3 length: 14 amino acids. The full variable domain, rest sourced from reference TRBV12-5 and TRBJ2-5, is DARVTQTPRHKVTEMGQEVTMRCQPILGHNTVFWYRQTMMQGLELLAYFRNRAPLDDSGMPKDRFSAEMPDATLATLKIQPSEPRDSAVYFCASGLEGLEETQYFGPGTRLLVL.

This chain uses TRBV28 with TRBJ2-2; the match to TRBD2 covers 16 bases. J lost 3 bases, V lost 4 bases, and 5 bases had no gene match. The CDR3 totals 18 residues. CDR1 and CDR2 (germline): MDHEN, SYDVKM. The CDR3 is CASSWGLAGGRYTGELFF. As DNA, the CDR3 is TGTGCCAGCAGTTGGGGACTAGCGGGGGGGCGGTACACCGGGGAGCTGTTTTTT.

V is TRBV19 and J is TRBJ1-1; D remains unclear. The V gene's germline CDR1 is LNHDA and CDR2 SQIVND (reference sequence). This CDR3 is built from 11 residues. V shed 11 bases and J shed 0 bases, with 7 bases lying between them. CDR3 sequence reads: CALEMNTEAFF. CDR3 nucleotide sequence: TGTGCCCTTGAGATGAACACTGAAGCTTTCTTT.